These 14 T cell receptor beta chains originate from one sample sequenced in a study of T-cell memory formation after mild COVID-19. Using its own MiXCR run on the 5' RACE reads, TCRdb lists one record per CDR3 protein. The profile covers roughly 170,000 distinct CDR3 sequences, with about a fifth appearing a single time and 20% to 25% taken by the ten largest. The material sequenced was PBMCs or a T cell subset sorted from them (not recorded which). The receptors originated from an adult woman who had mild COVID-19 (a few samples of this study predate the infection). Cell type and time point are not known.

CDR3 in DNA: TGTGCCAGCAGTTACCCCACCGGGGAGCTGTTTTTT. Protein sequence: CASSYPTGELFF. The genes are TRBV6-2 or TRBV6-3 and TRBJ2-2; D gene ambiguous. Germline V gene sequence: CDR1 MNHEY, CDR2 SVGEGT. The CDR3 runs to 12 residues. V shed 2 bases and J shed 4 bases, with 2 bases lying between them.

The V call is TRBV3-1, the J call TRBJ2-3; 8 nucleotides match TRBD2. J gave up 6 bases and V 4 bases, and 6 bases lay outside the gene matches. The CDR3 loop spans 14 amino acids. CDR1 is LGHDT, CDR2 YNNKEL, per germline (reference sequence). The CDR3 bases are TGTGCCAGCAGCCGGGGACTAGGTGGGGATACGCAGTATTTT. The encoded protein is CASSRGLGGDTQYF.

The CDR3 loop reads CASSSPGTSGGADTQYF. DNA of the CDR3: TGTGCCAGCAGTTCACCCGGGACTAGCGGGGGGGCGGATACGCAGTATTTT. The rearrangement uses TRBV27 and TRBJ2-3, with 16 positions matching TRBD2. Trimming removed 4 bases from V and 6 bases from J; junction bases left unmatched: 7. Germline CDR1 is MNHEY and CDR2 is SMNVEV (reference sequence). The CDR3 contains 17 residues.

This clonotype was recorded a few times. The rearrangement joins TRBV29-1 to TRBJ1-2; tentative D call: TRBD1 (6 bases). Germline CDR1 SQVTM, CDR2 ANQGSEA. The CDR3 has 12 residues. Trimming pared 6 bases from V and 4 bases from J, leaving 12 bases between. This CDR3 is CSVPGVGYGYTF. CDR3 nucleotides: TGCAGCGTCCCAGGGGTGGGCTATGGCTACACCTTC.

The genes are TRBV7-9 and TRBJ2-6; perhaps TRBD1 as D (5 bases). CDR3 length equals 16 residues. Germline CDR1 and CDR2: SEHNR and FQNEAQ (reference sequence). V was clipped by 5 bases and J by 2 bases, with 13 bases between them. The CDR3 is CASSPRQSPGANVLTF. CDR3 nucleotides: TGTGCCAGCAGCCCCCGACAGAGCCCTGGGGCCAACGTCCTGACTTTC.

The chain is built from TRBV15 and TRBJ2-7, with TRBD1 matching over 12 bases. V shed 5 bases, J shed 5 bases, and the junction held 4 bases outside the gene matches. This CDR3 is 14 amino acids long. Germline V gene lookup returns CDR1 LNHNV and CDR2 YYDKDF (reference sequence). The CDR3 sequence: CATSARDRGHEQYF. The CDR3 DNA reads as TGTGCCACCAGCGCTCGGGACAGGGGGCACGAGCAGTACTTC. Looking up the rest from reference TRBV15 and TRBJ2-7 gives the full variable domain: DAMVIQNPRYQVTQFGKPVTLSCSQTLNHNVMYWYQQKSSQAPKLLFHYYDKDFNNEADTPDNFQSRRPNTSFCFLDIRSPGLGDTAMYLCATSARDRGHEQYFGPGTRLTVT.

This clonotype was seen many times. The CDR3 here is CASSQDSGTEQFF. CDR3 DNA: TGCGCCAGCAGCCAAGATTCGGGAACCGAGCAGTTCTTC. The chain uses TRBV4-3 and TRBJ2-1, with TRBD2 as a possible D gene (5 bases). CDR3 length equals 13 residues. V lost 0 bases and J 10 bases, leaving 10 bases between the germline ends. CDR1 and CDR2 from the germline V gene are LGHNA and YSLEER.

The V gene is TRBV20-1, the J gene TRBJ1-5; D not resolved. CDR1 and CDR2 (germline): DFQATT, SNEGSKA (reference sequence). The CDR3 consists of 16 residues. Trimming shortened V by 0 bases and J by 0 bases, and 12 bases separated the two germline ends. The CDR3 loop is CSARDGQDDSNQPQHF. The CDR3 DNA sequence: TGCAGTGCTAGAGACGGTCAGGATGATAGCAATCAGCCCCAGCATTTT.

The chain joins TRBV19 to TRBJ2-7; the D gene is possibly TRBD1 (5 bases). The ends were cut back, 6 bases at V and 2 bases at J, with 11 bases in the middle. Germline assignment: CDR1 LNHDA and CDR2 SQIVND (reference sequence). CDR3 length: 13 amino acids. The CDR3 loop is CASSWGATYEQYF. The CDR3 nucleotides read TGTGCCAGTAGCTGGGGCGCTACCTACGAGCAGTACTTC.

V gene TRBV10-3 combines with J gene TRBJ1-2; D is possibly TRBD1 (6 bases). CDR3 length equals 14 residues. The germline gives CDR1 ENHRY, CDR2 SYGVKD. Between the trimmed V and J ends, which lost 3 bases and 4 bases, there was a span of 12 bases. DNA for the CDR3: TGTGCCATCAGTGAATCCGGGACATCCTATGGCTACACCTTC. Its translation: CAISESGTSYGYTF.

This clonotype was found a few times. V and J are TRBV7-3 and TRBJ2-6, with 9 bases aligning to TRBD1. V was clipped by 5 bases and J by 4 bases; unmatched bases: 9. The CDR3 runs 17 residues. Germline assignment: CDR1 SGHTA and CDR2 FQGTGA. CDR3 sequence: CASSPTDRGRGANVLTF. The CDR3, as DNA: TGTGCCAGCAGCCCAACGGACAGGGGCAGGGGGGCCAACGTCCTGACTTTC. The whole variable domain, filled in from reference TRBV7-3 and TRBJ2-6, reads GAGVSQTPSNKVTEKGKYVELRCDPISGHTALYWYRQSLGQGPEFLIYFQGTGAADDSGLPNDRFFAVRPEGSVSTLKIQRTERGDSAVYLCASSPTDRGRGANVLTFGAGSRLTVL.

This clonotype was counted a few times. V is TRBV7-6 and J is TRBJ2-5; TRBD1 matches at 10 bases. Germline-derived CDR1 and CDR2 are SGHVS and FNYEAQ. The CDR3 contains 14 residues. Unmatched junction bases numbered 6, after V lost 6 bases and J lost 5 bases. CDR3 bases: TGTGCCAGCAGGGTGGACAGGGGGGATGAGACCCAGTACTTC. It specifies CASRVDRGDETQYF.

In this sample, this clonotype turned up a few times. V is TRBV29-1 and J is TRBJ2-7; D may be TRBD2 (6 bases). V dropped 3 bases and J dropped 3 bases, with 18 bases sitting between them. The length of the CDR3 is 15 residues. The germline V gene has CDR1 SQVTM and CDR2 ANQGSEA. The CDR3 loop reads CSVDGVSWGVYEQYF. The CDR3 DNA is TGCAGCGTTGACGGGGTTTCGTGGGGGGTCTACGAGCAGTACTTC.

This chain links TRBV14 with TRBJ1-1, with D possibly being TRBD1 (5 bases). The length of the CDR3 is 16 residues. The V end lost 4 bases, the J end lost 3 bases, and 18 bases lay between the germline ends. Germline V gene sequence: CDR1 SGHDN, CDR2 FVKESK. CDR3 sequence (DNA): TGTGCCAGCAGCCGCTACAGGACCAGTTTGGACACTGAAGCTTTCTTT. This encodes CASSRYRTSLDTEAFF.